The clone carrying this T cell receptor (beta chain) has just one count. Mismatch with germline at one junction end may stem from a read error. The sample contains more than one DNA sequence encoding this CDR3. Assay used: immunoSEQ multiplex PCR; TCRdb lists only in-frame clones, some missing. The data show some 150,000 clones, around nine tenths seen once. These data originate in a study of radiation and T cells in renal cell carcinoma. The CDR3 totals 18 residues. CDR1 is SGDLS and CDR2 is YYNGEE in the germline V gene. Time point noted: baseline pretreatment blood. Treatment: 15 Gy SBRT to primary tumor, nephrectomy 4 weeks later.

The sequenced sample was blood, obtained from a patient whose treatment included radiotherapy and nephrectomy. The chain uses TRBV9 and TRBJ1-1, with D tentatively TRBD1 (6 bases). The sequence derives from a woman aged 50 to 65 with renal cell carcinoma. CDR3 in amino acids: CASSGERGGFGLNTEAFF. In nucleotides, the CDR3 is TGCGCCAGCAGCGGGGAAAGGGGGGGATTCGGCTTGAACACTGAAGCTTTCTTT.